One and the same sample provided the 9 T cell receptor beta chains below, sequenced in a study of T cell responses to AZD1222 COVID-19 vaccine. Clones were sequenced by immunoSEQ multiplex PCR, and TCRdb holds only the in-frame ones, with some missing. The sample shows under 70,000 clones, around 92% of them seen only once. The material was peripheral blood, obtained 28 days after the second AZD1222 dose. These receptors originate from an adult who received the AZD1222 COVID-19 vaccine.

The CDR3: CASSLGTSGDTDTQYF. The CDR3 coding sequence is TGCGCCAGCAGCTTGGGGACTAGCGGGGACACAGATACGCAGTATTTT. The rearrangement joins TRBV5-1 to TRBJ2-3; TRBD2 aligns across 12 bases. CDR3 length equals 16 residues. With V trimmed by 0 bases and J by 2 bases, 1 base remained unmatched. The germline V gene has CDR1 SGHRS and CDR2 YFSETQ.

The rearrangement links TRBV19 to TRBJ2-7; D remains ambiguous. Germline V gene lookup returns CDR1 LNHDA and CDR2 SQIVND (reference sequence). Trimming took 6 bases from V and 0 from J, leaving 9 bases between them. The CDR3 length is 13 residues. CDR3 sequence (DNA): TGTGCCAGTAGCATTCAAGCCTCCTACGAGCAGTACTTC. Translating gives CASSIQASYEQYF.

This clone was seen only a few times. This chain links TRBV10-2 with TRBJ1-5, with D maybe TRBD1 (6 bases). With 8 bases removed from V and 5 bases from J, the gap between germline ends came to 16 bases. The CDR3 loop spans 14 amino acids. The germline CDR1 and CDR2 sequences are WSHSY and SAAADI. This CDR3 is CASAGTGADQPQHF. CDR3 coding DNA: TGCGCCAGCGCTGGGACGGGGGCCGATCAGCCCCAGCATTTT.

The chain uses TRBV30 and TRBJ1-1; D is uncertain. Trimming shortened V by 5 bases and J by 3 bases, and 4 bases separated the two germline ends. CDR3 size: 10 residues. CDR1 GTSNPN and CDR2 SVGIG come from the germline V gene (reference sequence). CDR3: CAWGHTEAFF. In DNA, the CDR3 is TGTGCCTGGGGTCACACTGAAGCTTTCTTT.

The CDR3 sequence: CASSYSHTAGGELFF. The CDR3 DNA sequence: TGTGCCAGCAGTTATTCCCACACTGCTGGCGGGGAGCTGTTTTTT. The J gene is TRBJ2-2, the V gene TRBV6-5; D gene uncertain. From germline, CDR1 is MNHEY and CDR2 SVGAGI. This CDR3 has 15 amino acids. Trimming took 3 bases from V and 7 from J, leaving 15 bases between them.

The chain combines TRBV7-2 with TRBJ2-5; 9 bases are shared with TRBD1. CDR1 is SGHTA and CDR2 is FQGNSA in the germline V gene. CDR3 length: 14 residues. Unmatched junction bases numbered 5, after V lost 5 bases and J lost 4 bases. The CDR3 bases are TGTGCCAGCAGCCCGGGACAGGGAGGAGAGACCCAGTACTTC. It yields the protein CASSPGQGGETQYF. Based on the CDR3 plus reference TRBV7-2 and TRBJ2-5, the full variable domain is GAGVSQSPSNKVTEKGKDVELRCDPISGHTALYWYRQSLGQGLEFLIYFQGNSAPDKSGLPSDRFSAERTGGSVSTLTIQRTQQEDSAVYLCASSPGQGGETQYFGPGTRLLVL.

The chain combines TRBV29-1 with TRBJ1-2; D gene ambiguous. The length of the CDR3 is 13 residues. The V gene lost 3 bases and the J gene lost 3 bases, with 11 bases spanning the gap. CDR1 and CDR2 from the germline V gene are SQVTM and ANQGSEA. Here the CDR3 DNA reads TGCAGCGTTGAGAAGGGAGAGGACTATGGCTACACCTTC. This sequence encodes CSVEKGEDYGYTF.

The chain uses TRBV19 and TRBJ1-5; 7 nucleotides align to TRBD1. The junction had 11 bases not matched to a gene; V was cut back by 0 bases and J by 3 bases. CDR1 is LNHDA and CDR2 is SQIVND in the germline V gene (reference sequence). This CDR3 region has 18 residues. CDR3 nucleotides: TGTGCCAGTAGTATAGAGGGGGGAGGGGGCCGAATCAATCAGCCCCAGCATTTT. It codes for CASSIEGGGGRINQPQHF.

This sequence joins TRBV2 and TRBJ1-3; D gene uncertain. Germline values: CDR1 SNHLY, CDR2 FYNNEI. V was clipped by 4 bases and J by 5 bases, with 18 bases between them. The CDR3 sequence is 16 residues long. This chain's CDR3 is CASSAVPERSRNTIYF. The CDR3 coding sequence is TGTGCCAGCAGTGCGGTCCCCGAGAGGAGCAGAAACACCATATATTTT.